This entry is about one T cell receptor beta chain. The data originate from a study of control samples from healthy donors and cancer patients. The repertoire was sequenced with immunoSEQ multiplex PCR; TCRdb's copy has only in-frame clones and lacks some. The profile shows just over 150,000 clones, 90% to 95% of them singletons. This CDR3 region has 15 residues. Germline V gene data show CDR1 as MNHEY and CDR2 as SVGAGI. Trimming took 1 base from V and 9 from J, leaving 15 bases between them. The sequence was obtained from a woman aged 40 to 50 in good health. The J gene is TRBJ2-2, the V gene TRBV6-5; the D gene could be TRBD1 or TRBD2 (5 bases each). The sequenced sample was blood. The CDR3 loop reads CASSYWDDYTRELFF. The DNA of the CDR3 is TGTGCCAGCAGTTACTGGGACGATTATACCAGGGAGCTGTTTTTT.